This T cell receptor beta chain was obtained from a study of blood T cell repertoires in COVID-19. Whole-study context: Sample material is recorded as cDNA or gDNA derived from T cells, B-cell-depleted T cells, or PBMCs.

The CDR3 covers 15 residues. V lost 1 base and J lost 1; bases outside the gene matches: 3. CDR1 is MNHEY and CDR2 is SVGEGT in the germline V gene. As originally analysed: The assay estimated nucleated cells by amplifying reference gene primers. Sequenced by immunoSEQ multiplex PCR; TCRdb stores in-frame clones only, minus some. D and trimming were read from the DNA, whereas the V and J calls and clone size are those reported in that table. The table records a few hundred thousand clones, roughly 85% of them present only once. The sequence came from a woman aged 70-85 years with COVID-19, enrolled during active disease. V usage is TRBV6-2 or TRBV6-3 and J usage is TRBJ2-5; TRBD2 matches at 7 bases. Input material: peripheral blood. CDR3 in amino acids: CASSYWGGGQETQYF. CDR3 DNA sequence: TGTGCCAGCAGTTACTGGGGCGGGGGCCAAGAGACCCAGTACTTC.